The entry that follows covers one TCR beta chain sequence. The sample comes from a study of T cell changes during pregnancy in multiple sclerosis. V shed 3 bases and J 5 bases; nucleotides not matched to a gene: 8. The germline V gene encodes CDR1 SGHAT and CDR2 FQNNGV. The CDR3 is 16 amino acids. Some clones are missing from TCRdb's copy, which holds only in-frame ones; the method was immunoSEQ multiplex PCR. The sample contains under 60,000 clones, 92% of which appear only once. The chain couples TRBV11-2 to TRBJ2-5, with 11 bases matching TRBD2. The sample in question was CD4+ T cells from peripheral blood mononuclear cells, obtained after pregnancy. The receptor was isolated from a female donor with multiple sclerosis, enrolled in a pregnancy study. The chain's CDR3 is CASSFYTSGGRETQYF. CDR3 coding DNA: TGTGCCAGCAGCTTCTATACTAGCGGGGGCCGGGAGACCCAGTACTTC.